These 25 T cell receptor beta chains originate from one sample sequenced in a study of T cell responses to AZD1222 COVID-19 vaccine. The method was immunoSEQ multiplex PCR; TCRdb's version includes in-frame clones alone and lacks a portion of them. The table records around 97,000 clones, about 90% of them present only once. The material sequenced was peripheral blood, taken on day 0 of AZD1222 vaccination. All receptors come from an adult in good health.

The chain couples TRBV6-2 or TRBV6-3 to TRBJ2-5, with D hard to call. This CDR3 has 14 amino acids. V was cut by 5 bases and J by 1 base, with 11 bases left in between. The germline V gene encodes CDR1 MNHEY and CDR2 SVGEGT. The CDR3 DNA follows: TGTGCCAGCAGTCGACCCTCGGCCCAAGAGACCCAGTACTTC. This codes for CASSRPSAQETQYF.

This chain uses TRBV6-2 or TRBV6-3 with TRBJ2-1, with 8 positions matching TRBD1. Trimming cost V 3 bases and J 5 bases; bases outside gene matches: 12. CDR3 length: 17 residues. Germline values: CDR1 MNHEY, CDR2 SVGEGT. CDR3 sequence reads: CASSYPTGRGRNNEQFF. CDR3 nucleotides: TGTGCCAGCAGTTATCCCACCGGCAGGGGGCGGAACAATGAGCAGTTCTTC.

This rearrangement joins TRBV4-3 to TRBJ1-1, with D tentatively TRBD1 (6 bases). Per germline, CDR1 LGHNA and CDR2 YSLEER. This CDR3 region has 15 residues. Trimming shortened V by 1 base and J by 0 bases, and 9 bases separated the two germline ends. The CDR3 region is CASSQGTGMNTEAFF. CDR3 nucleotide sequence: TGCGCCAGCAGCCAAGGCACAGGGATGAACACTGAAGCTTTCTTT.

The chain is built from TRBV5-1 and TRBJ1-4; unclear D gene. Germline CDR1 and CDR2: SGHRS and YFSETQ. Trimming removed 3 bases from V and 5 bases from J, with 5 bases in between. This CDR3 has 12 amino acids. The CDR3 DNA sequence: TGCGCCAGCAGCTCACTAAATGAAAAACTGTTTTTT. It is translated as CASSSLNEKLFF.

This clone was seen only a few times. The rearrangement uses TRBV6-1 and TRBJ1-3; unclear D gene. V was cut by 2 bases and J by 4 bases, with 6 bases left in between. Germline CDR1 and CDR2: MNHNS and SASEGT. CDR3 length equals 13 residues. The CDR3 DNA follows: TGTGCCAGCAGTGAAAAGAGGGGAAACACCATATATTTT. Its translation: CASSEKRGNTIYF.

This CDR3 is CASSLIGRGASTEAFF. CDR3 sequence (DNA): TGTGCCAGCAGCTTAATCGGTCGAGGGGCGAGCACTGAAGCTTTCTTT. The rearrangement links TRBV7-2 to TRBJ1-1; D possibly corresponds to TRBD1 (5 bases). Germline V gene lookup returns CDR1 SGHTA and CDR2 FQGNSA. Deletions cut 2 bases from V and 4 bases from J, with 17 bases between. This CDR3 is built from 16 residues.

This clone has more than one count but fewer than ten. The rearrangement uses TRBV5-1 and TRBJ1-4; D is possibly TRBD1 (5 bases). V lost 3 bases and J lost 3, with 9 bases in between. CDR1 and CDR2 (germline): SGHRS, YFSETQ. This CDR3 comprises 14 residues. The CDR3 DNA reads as TGCGCCAGCAGCTCGGGACGCCCTAATGAAAAACTGTTTTTT. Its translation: CASSSGRPNEKLFF. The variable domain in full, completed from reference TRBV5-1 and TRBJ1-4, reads KAGVTQTPRYLIKTRGQQVTLSCSPISGHRSVSWYQQTPGQGLQFLFEYFSETQRNKGNFPGRFSGRQFSNSRSEMNVSTLELGDSALYLCASSSGRPNEKLFFGSGTQLSVL.

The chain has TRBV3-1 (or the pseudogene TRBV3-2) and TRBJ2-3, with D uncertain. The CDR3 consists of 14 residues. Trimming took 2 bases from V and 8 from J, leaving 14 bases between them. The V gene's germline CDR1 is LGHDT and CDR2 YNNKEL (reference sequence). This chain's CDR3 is CASSQSEGIGTQYF. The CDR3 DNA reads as TGTGCCAGCAGCCAATCGGAAGGCATTGGTACGCAGTATTTT.

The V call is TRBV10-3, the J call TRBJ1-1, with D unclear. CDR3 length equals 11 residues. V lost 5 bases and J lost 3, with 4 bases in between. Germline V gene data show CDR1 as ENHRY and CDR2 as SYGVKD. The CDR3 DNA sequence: TGTGCCATCAGTACATACACTGAAGCTTTCTTT. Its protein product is CAISTYTEAFF.

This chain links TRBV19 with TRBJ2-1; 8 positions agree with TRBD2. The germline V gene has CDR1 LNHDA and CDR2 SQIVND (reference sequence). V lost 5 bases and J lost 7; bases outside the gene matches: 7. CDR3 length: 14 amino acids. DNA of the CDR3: TGTGCCAGTAGTGAACCGGGGGGGTCAAATGAGCAGTTCTTC. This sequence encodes CASSEPGGSNEQFF.

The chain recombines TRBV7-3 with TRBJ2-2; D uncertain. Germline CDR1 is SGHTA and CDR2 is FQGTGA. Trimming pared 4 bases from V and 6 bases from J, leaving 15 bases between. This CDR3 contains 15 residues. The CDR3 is CASSWAPGKAGELFF. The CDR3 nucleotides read TGTGCCAGCAGCTGGGCCCCTGGAAAAGCCGGGGAGCTGTTTTTT.

The CDR3 region is CASSIGRQTNTEAFF. The DNA for the CDR3 is TGTGCCAGTAGTATAGGACGGCAGACGAACACTGAAGCTTTCTTT. This chain joins TRBV19 and TRBJ1-1; D ambiguous. Trimming took off 1 base at V and 1 base at J, with 10 bases between the two ends. CDR1 and CDR2 (germline): LNHDA, SQIVND (reference sequence). The CDR3 consists of 15 residues.

CDR3: CASSIGGNYGYTF. CDR3 bases: TGTGCCAGTAGTATCGGCGGGAACTATGGCTACACCTTC. The chain has TRBV19 and TRBJ1-2; no clear D. The germline CDR1 and CDR2 sequences are LNHDA and SQIVND (reference sequence). The CDR3 spans 13 residues. V was trimmed by 3 bases and J by 2 bases, leaving 7 bases between them. Together with reference TRBV19 and TRBJ1-2, the CDR3 gives the full variable domain: DGGITQSPKYLFRKEGQNVTLSCEQNLNHDAMYWYRQDPGQGLRLIYYSQIVNDFQKGDIAEGYSVSREKKESFPLTVTSAQKNPTAFYLCASSIGGNYGYTFGSGTRLTVV.

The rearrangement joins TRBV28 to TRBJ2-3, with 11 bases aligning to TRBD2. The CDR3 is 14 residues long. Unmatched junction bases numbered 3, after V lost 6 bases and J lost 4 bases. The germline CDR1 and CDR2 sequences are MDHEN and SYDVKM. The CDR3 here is CASRLAGVSDTQYF. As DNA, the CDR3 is TGTGCCAGCAGACTAGCGGGAGTATCAGATACGCAGTATTTT.

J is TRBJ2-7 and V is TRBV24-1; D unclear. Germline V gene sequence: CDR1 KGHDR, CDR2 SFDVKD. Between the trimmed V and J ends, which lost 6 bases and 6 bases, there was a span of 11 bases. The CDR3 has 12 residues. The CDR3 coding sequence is TGTGCCACCAGTCTGCGGTTAGGCGAGCAGTACTTC. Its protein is CATSLRLGEQYF.

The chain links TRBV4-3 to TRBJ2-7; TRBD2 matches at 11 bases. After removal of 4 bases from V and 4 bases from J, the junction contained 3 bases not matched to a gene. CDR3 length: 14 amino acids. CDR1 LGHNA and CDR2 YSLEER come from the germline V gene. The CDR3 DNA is TGCGCCAGCAGCCGACTAGCGGGGTTTTACGAGCAGTACTTC. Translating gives CASSRLAGFYEQYF.

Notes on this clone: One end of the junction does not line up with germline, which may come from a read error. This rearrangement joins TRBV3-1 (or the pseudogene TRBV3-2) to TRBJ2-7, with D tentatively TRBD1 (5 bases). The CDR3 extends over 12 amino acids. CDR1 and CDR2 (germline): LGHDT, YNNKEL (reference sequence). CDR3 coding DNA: TGTGCCAGCAGCCAAGAAACCCTGGACAAGGTCTTC. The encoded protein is CASSQETLDKVF.

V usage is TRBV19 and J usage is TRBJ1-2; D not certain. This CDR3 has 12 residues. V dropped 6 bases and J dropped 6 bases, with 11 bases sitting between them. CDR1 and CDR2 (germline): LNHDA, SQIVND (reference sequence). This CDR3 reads CASSDFGDGYTF. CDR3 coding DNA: TGTGCCAGTAGCGACTTTGGGGATGGCTACACCTTC. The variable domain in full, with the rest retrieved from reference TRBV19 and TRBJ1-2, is DGGITQSPKYLFRKEGQNVTLSCEQNLNHDAMYWYRQDPGQGLRLIYYSQIVNDFQKGDIAEGYSVSREKKESFPLTVTSAQKNPTAFYLCASSDFGDGYTFGSGTRLTVV.

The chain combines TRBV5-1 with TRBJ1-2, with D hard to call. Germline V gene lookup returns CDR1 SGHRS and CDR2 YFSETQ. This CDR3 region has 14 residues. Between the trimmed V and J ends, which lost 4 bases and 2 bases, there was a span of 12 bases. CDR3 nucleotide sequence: TGCGCCAGCAGCCCCACACCGGGGAACTATGGCTACACCTTC. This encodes CASSPTPGNYGYTF. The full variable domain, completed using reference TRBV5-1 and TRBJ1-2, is KAGVTQTPRYLIKTRGQQVTLSCSPISGHRSVSWYQQTPGQGLQFLFEYFSETQRNKGNFPGRFSGRQFSNSRSEMNVSTLELGDSALYLCASSPTPGNYGYTFGSGTRLTVV.

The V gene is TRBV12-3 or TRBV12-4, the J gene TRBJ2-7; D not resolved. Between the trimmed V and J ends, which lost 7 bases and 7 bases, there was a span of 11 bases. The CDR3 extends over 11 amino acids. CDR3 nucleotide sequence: TGTGCCAGCAATTCAGGTGGTGAGCAGTACTTC. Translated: CASNSGGEQYF.

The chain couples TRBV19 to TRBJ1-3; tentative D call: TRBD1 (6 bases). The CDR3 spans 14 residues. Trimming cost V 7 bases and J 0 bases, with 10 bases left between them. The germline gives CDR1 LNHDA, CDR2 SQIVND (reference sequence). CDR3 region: CASTLDSSGNTIYF. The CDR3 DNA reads TGTGCCAGTACATTGGACAGCTCTGGAAACACCATATATTTT.

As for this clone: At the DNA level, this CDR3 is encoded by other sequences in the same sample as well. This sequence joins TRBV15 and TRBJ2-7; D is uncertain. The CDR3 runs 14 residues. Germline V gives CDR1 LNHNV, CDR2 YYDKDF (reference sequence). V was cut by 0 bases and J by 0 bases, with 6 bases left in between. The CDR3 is CATSRDRSSYEQYF. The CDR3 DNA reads TGTGCCACCAGCAGAGATCGGAGCTCCTACGAGCAGTACTTC.

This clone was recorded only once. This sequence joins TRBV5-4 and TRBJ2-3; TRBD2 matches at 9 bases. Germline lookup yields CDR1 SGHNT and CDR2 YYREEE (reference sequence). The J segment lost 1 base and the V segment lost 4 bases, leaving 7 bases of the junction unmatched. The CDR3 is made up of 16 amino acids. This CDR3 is CASSPVASGGTDTQYF. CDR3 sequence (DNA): TGTGCCAGCAGCCCTGTGGCTAGCGGGGGCACAGATACGCAGTATTTT. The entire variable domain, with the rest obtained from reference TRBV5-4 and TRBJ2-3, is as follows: ETGVTQSPTHLIKTRGQQVTLRCSSQSGHNTVSWYQQALGQGPQFIFQYYREEENGRGNFPPRFSGLQFPNYSSELNVNALELDDSALYLCASSPVASGGTDTQYFGPGTRLTVL.

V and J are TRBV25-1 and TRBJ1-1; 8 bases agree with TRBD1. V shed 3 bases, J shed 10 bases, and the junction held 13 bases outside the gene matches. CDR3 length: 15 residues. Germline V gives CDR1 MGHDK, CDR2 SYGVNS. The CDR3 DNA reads TGTGCCAGCAGTGATTTCTCCGGGACAGGAGGCAGAGCTTTCTTT. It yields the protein CASSDFSGTGGRAFF.

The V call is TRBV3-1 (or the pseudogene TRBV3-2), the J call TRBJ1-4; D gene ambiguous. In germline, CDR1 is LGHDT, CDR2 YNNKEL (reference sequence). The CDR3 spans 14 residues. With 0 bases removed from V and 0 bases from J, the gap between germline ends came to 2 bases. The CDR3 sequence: CASSQDATNEKLFF. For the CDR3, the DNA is TGTGCCAGCAGCCAAGATGCAACTAATGAAAAACTGTTTTTT.